The present entry profiles one TCR beta chain with its context. Germline V gives CDR1 MDHEN, CDR2 SYDVKM. The CDR3 totals 14 residues. V shed 5 bases, J shed 0 bases, and the junction held 3 bases outside the gene matches. This sample stems from a study of T cell changes during pregnancy in multiple sclerosis. Method: immunoSEQ multiplex PCR; TCRdb's copy keeps in-frame clones and lacks some. The sample consists of tens of thousands of clones, 85% to 95% of them appearing once. The sequences come from CD8+ T cells from peripheral blood mononuclear cells, collected before pregnancy. The TCR originated in a female donor with multiple sclerosis, enrolled in a pregnancy study. J is TRBJ1-2 and V is TRBV28; 7 nucleotides line up with TRBD1. CDR3 DNA: TGTGCCAGCAGTATTGACAGGGCTAACTATGGCTACACCTTC. As protein: CASSIDRANYGYTF.